This T cell receptor beta chain originates from a study of cytomegalovirus exposure and HLA in healthy donors. Study outcomes and limitations: An apparent linkage of common viral pathogens to several of the most significant clusters emerged in a later analysis.

Healthy bone marrow donors formed the donor group. Trimming shortened V by 6 bases and J by 5 bases, and 17 bases separated the two germline ends. Per the germline V gene, CDR1 is SGHTA and CDR2 is FQGNSA. This CDR3 is 16 amino acids long. With 60 Vbeta and 13 Jbeta primers, the PCR was carried out. In the source study's methods: Among the unique TCR beta chains that a later analysis counted, about 81 million in all, roughly 10 million were shared. Clones were sequenced by immunoSEQ multiplex PCR, and TCRdb holds only the in-frame ones, with some missing. The D gene and trimming were derived from the DNA, and the V and J assignments and clone size from that table. The sample has about 89,000 clones, roughly 80% seen once; the top ten hold approximately 2.8%. As for this clone: Its specificity is unknown.

This TCR derives from a man aged 25 to 40 in good health and CMV-seronegative. The sequenced sample was PBMCs. V is TRBV7-2 and J is TRBJ1-6; D might be TRBD1 (6 bases). Here the CDR3 DNA reads TGTGCCAGCAGGCGAAGGACAGATCGTAATAATTCACCCCTCCACTTT. Its translation is CASRRRTDRNNSPLHF.